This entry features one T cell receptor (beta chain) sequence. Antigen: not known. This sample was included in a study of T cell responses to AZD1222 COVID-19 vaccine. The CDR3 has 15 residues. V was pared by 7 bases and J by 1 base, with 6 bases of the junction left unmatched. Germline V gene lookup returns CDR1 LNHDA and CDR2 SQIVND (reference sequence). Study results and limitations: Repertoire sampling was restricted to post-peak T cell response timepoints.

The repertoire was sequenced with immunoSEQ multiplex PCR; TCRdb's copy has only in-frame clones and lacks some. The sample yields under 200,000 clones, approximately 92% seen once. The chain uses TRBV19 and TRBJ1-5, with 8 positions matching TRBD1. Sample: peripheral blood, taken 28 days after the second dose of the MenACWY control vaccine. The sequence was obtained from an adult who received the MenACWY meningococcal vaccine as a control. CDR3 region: CASTQGQGSNQPQHF. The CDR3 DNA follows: TGTGCCAGTACTCAAGGACAGGGAAGCAATCAGCCCCAGCATTTT. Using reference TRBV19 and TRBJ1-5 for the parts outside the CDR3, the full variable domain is DGGITQSPKYLFRKEGQNVTLSCEQNLNHDAMYWYRQDPGQGLRLIYYSQIVNDFQKGDIAEGYSVSREKKESFPLTVTSAQKNPTAFYLCASTQGQGSNQPQHFGDGTRLSIL.